This T cell receptor beta chain was recovered during a study of T cells in Graves' hyperthyroidism and ophthalmopathy. Study-level points and caveats: Most thyroid clonotypes with frequency above 0.001 were detected in blood. Ophthalmopathy and stable hyperthyroidism were told apart by a 13 V-J model.

This CDR3 region has 14 residues. V dropped 8 bases and J dropped 8; count of bases not matched to a gene: 11. RNA transcripts were the template for amplifying TCR beta CDR3 regions. An initial round of RT-PCR targeting the TCR CDR3 relied on the HTBI primer set. TCRdb analysed the multiplex PCR reads with MiXCR anew, one entry per CDR3 protein. The sample carries approximately 690,000 distinct CDR3 sequences, more than 14% recorded once. Fresh peripheral blood, about 9.3 ml, yielded the PBMCs. The sample holds many counts of this clonotype. Its antigen is as yet unknown. Sequencing was done on a sample of blood. This TCR was recovered from a woman in her forties or fifties with Graves' ophthalmopathy. The V call is TRBV12-3 or TRBV12-4, the J call TRBJ2-1; TRBD2 agrees at 8 bases. CDR3 bases: TGTGCCAGCGGCCCCGGGGGGGGGGGCGATGAGCAGTTCTTC. Protein product: CASGPGGGGDEQFF.